Listed below are T cell receptor beta chains from one sample, sequenced in a study of cytomegalovirus exposure and HLA in healthy donors. Generated by immunoSEQ multiplex PCR, the TCRdb table keeps only in-frame clones and is missing some. The sample carries approximately 180,000 clones, roughly 70% recorded once. Sequenced: PBMCs. Receptor source: a woman in her thirties in good health and CMV-seronegative. Each CDR3 is given with its conserved first and last residue. D genes are given only for firm matches. Clone sizes are given selectively: once, few, many, or a class where the clone is expanded.

TRBD1,TRBJ1-3,.,TRBV4-2,TGTGCCAGCAGCCAGACGGACAGGTTCGGAAACACCATATATTTT,CASSQTDRFGNTIYF
TRBD1,TRBJ1-4,few,TRBV19,TGTGCCAGTAGTTTGGGACAGGGGGTTGGTAATGAAAAACTGTTTTTT,CASSLGQGVGNEKLFF
TRBD2,TRBJ2-1,few,TRBV14,TGTGCCAGCAGCCAAGTAGGTAGCGGGCGCCACCATGAGCAGTTCTTC,CASSQVGSGRHHEQFF
TRBD1,TRBJ1-5,.,TRBV7-9,TGTGCCAGCAGCCTATCCCGACAGGGGGCCAATCAGCCCCAGCATTTT,CASSLSRQGANQPQHF
TRBD1,TRBJ1-1,.,TRBV7-9,TGTGCCAGCAGCTTAAGGCAGGGGGATTGGAACACTGAAGCTTTCTTT,CASSLRQGDWNTEAFF
.,TRBJ1-5,few,TRBV27,TGTGCCAGCAGTTTTGGGGCCGGCAATCAGCCCCAGCATTTT,CASSFGAGNQPQHF
.,TRBJ2-7,.,TRBV2,TGTGCCAGCCAGCTGAGGTTCACCTACGAGCAGTACTTC,CASQLRFTYEQYF
TRBD1,TRBJ1-2,.,TRBV9,TGTGCCAGCAGCCTAGAGGGACAGACTTTCGGTGGCTACACCTTC,CASSLEGQTFGGYTF
TRBD1,TRBJ1-3,once,TRBV6-5,TGTGCCAGCAGACGCGACAGGGCCTCTGGAAACACCATATATTTT,CASRRDRASGNTIYF
TRBD1,TRBJ2-3,.,TRBV5-8,TGTGCCAGCAGCGGACAGGGAACAGATACGCAGTATTTT,CASSGQGTDTQYF
TRBD2,TRBJ2-2,.,TRBV7-8,TGTGCCAGCAGTTATGGACTAGCGTTCGCCGGGGAGCTGTTTTTT,CASSYGLAFAGELFF
TRBD1,TRBJ2-4,few,TRBV2,TGTGCCAGCAGTGAAAAGGGGGGACAGGGGGTATTCGGGGGCAAAAACATTCAGTACTTC,CASSEKGGQGVFGGKNIQYF
.,TRBJ2-5,.,TRBV7-2,TGTGCCAGCAGCCTCGACGGGAGACAAGAGACCCAGTACTTC,CASSLDGRQETQYF
.,TRBJ1-2,.,TRBV5-1,TGCGCCAGCAGCTGGGGATCGGGGGACGGCTACACCTTC,CASSWGSGDGYTF
.,TRBJ2-7,.,TRBV7-9,TGTGCCAGCAGCCCAACGACAGGCTACGAGCAGTACTTC,CASSPTTGYEQYF
TRBD2,TRBJ2-2,.,TRBV7-3,TGTGCCAGCAGCTTAAGAGGGAGGGTCCCTCCCAGCACCGGGGAGCTGTTTTTT,CASSLRGRVPPSTGELFF
TRBD2,TRBJ2-3,.,TRBV27,TGTGCCAGCAGACGTAGCGGGAACACAGATACGCAGTATTTT,CASRRSGNTDTQYF
TRBD1,TRBJ1-3,few,TRBV30,TGTGCCTGGAGTGCCCGAAAGGGACAGGGGGGAAACACCATATATTTT,CAWSARKGQGGNTIYF
.,TRBJ2-7,.,TRBV5-6,TGTGCCAGCAGTCGCGACTACGAGCAGTACTTC,CASSRDYEQYF
TRBD2,TRBJ2-7,.,TRBV7-9,TGTGCCAGCAGTTGGACTAGCGGGGGGGACTACGAGCAGTACTTC,CASSWTSGGDYEQYF
TRBD2,TRBJ2-7,.,TRBV7-2,TGTGCCAGCAGCCGCCGGGGGGGCGGGAGTATCGAGCAGTACTTC,CASSRRGGGSIEQYF
TRBD1,TRBJ1-3,.,TRBV6-5,TGTGCCAGCAGCGCGACAGGGGACGGTGGAAACACCATATATTTT,CASSATGDGGNTIYF
TRBD2,TRBJ2-5,.,TRBV5-4,TGTGCCAGCAGCTTGGTGAGGACTAGCGGGGTAGGAGAGACCCAGTACTTC,CASSLVRTSGVGETQYF
TRBD2,TRBJ2-7,.,TRBV5-6,TGTGCCAGCAGCTCGGGACTAGCGGACTACGAGCAGTACTTC,CASSSGLADYEQYF
TRBD2,TRBJ2-1,.,TRBV4-1,TGCGCCAGCAGACCTCTAGCGGGGGGGCACAATGAGCAGTTCTTC,CASRPLAGGHNEQFF
.,TRBJ1-1,.,TRBV5-4,TGTGCCAGCAGCCCCGGCGGAGTGAACACTGAAGCTTTCTTT,CASSPGGVNTEAFF
TRBD1,TRBJ2-4,few,TRBV27,TGTGCCAGCAGTTTCCGAGTGTTGACAGGGAATACCAAAAACATTCAGTACTTC,CASSFRVLTGNTKNIQYF
TRBD1,TRBJ2-1,.,TRBV5-1,TGCGCCAGCAGCTTGGGGGACAGGGGTAATGAGCAGTTCTTC,CASSLGDRGNEQFF
.,TRBJ1-1,.,TRBV11-2,TGTGCCAGCAGCTCCCAACAGGGAGGGTTCGTGAACACTGAAGCTTTCTTT,CASSSQQGGFVNTEAFF
.,TRBJ2-2,.,TRBV14,TGTGCCAGCAGCCAAGCGATCGGCGGGGAGCTGTTTTTT,CASSQAIGGELFF
.,TRBJ2-2,.,TRBV5-8,TGTGCCAGCAGCTTCGGGACTTGGGGTTTCGGGGAGCTGTTTTTT,CASSFGTWGFGELFF
.,TRBJ1-6,.,TRBV21-1,TGTGCCAGCAGCAAAGCAAACGGCCAGGGTGGTAATTCACCCCTCCACTTT,CASSKANGQGGNSPLHF
TRBD2,TRBJ2-1,.,TRBV4-2,TGTGCCAGCAGCCAAGATGCTAGCGGGCCCTACAATGAGCAGTTCTTC,CASSQDASGPYNEQFF
TRBD2,TRBJ2-3,.,TRBV10-3,TGTGCCATCAGTGATGGACTAGCGGGAGAAGATACGCAGTATTTT,CAISDGLAGEDTQYF
TRBD2,TRBJ2-5,.,TRBV18,TGTGCCAGCTCGCCGACTAGCGGCCAAGAGACCCAGTACTTC,CASSPTSGQETQYF
.,TRBJ2-7,.,TRBV2,TGTGCCAGCGGTAAGGCAGGCGGGTACGAGCAGTACTTC,CASGKAGGYEQYF
TRBD2,TRBJ2-1,once,TRBV5-4,TGTGCCAGCAGCTTGCCCCAAGCTAGCGGGATTTACAATGAGCAGTTCTTC,CASSLPQASGIYNEQFF
.,TRBJ2-7,.,TRBV6-1,TGTGCCAGCAGCTCGGACTACCACGAGCAGTACTTC,CASSSDYHEQYF
TRBD1,TRBJ2-2,.,TRBV5-8,TGTGCCAGCAGCTTGCGAAAGGGGACAGGGTACGGCGGGGAGCTGTTTTTT,CASSLRKGTGYGGELFF
.,TRBJ2-5,.,TRBV4-1,TGCGCCAGCAGCCCATTCGGCCGGGGACAAGAGACCCAGTACTTC,CASSPFGRGQETQYF
TRBD1,TRBJ1-1,.,TRBV4-1,TGCGCCAGCAGCCGAGGACAGGTCGGAACTGAAGCTTTCTTT,CASSRGQVGTEAFF
.,TRBJ1-5,once,TRBV6-5,TGTGCCAGCAGTATCCGGGGGCAGCCCCAGCATTTT,CASSIRGQPQHF
TRBD1,TRBJ1-2,few,TRBV14,TGTGCCAGCAGCAAGACAGGGGCTGTGGCCTATGGCTACACCTTC,CASSKTGAVAYGYTF
TRBD2,TRBJ2-7,once,TRBV27,TGTGCCAGCAGCCCATCGGTAGCGGGCTACGAGCAGTACTTC,CASSPSVAGYEQYF
.,TRBJ1-1,.,TRBV5-1,TGCGCCAGCAGCTTGGAGCTGGAGACGAACACTGAAGCTTTCTTT,CASSLELETNTEAFF
TRBD1,TRBJ1-2,.,TRBV18,TGTGCCAGCTCACAGGACAGGGCCGAGTATGGCTACACCTTC,CASSQDRAEYGYTF